Listed below are T cell receptor beta chains from one sample, sequenced in a study of cytotoxic CD8 clonotypes in ibrutinib-treated CLL. Sequenced by immunoSEQ multiplex PCR; TCRdb stores in-frame clones only, minus some. The repertoire holds approximately 48,000 clones, 45% to 55% seen once, with roughly 33% in the top ten. Source: PBMCs, taken after 12 months of ibrutinib treatment. The receptor set was obtained from a human donor with chronic lymphocytic leukemia. The CDR3 runs from the conserved cysteine through the conserved F or W. Each record gives: clone size, J gene, V gene, CDR3 protein. Rows may omit the clone size; those that give it use once, few, many or a size class.

size: few; J: TRBJ2-7; V: TRBV2; CDR3: CASSQELAVTSYEQYF
size: -; J: TRBJ1-1; V: TRBV11-2; CDR3: CASSPRTRVTGTEAFF
size: -; J: TRBJ2-1; V: TRBV7-2; CDR3: CASSLGEGFYNEQFF
size: few; J: TRBJ2-7; V: TRBV6-1; CDR3: CASSLPGQPYEQYF
size: -; J: TRBJ1-2; V: TRBV7-2; CDR3: CASSLQGRDYGYTF
size: few; J: TRBJ1-6; V: TRBV15; CDR3: CATSRGATGGGSYNSPLHF
size: -; J: TRBJ1-5; V: TRBV29-1; CDR3: CSVSGGSDSNQPQHF
size: -; J: TRBJ2-7; V: TRBV4-2; CDR3: CASSQPNGFYEQYF
size: -; J: TRBJ2-1; V: TRBV11-3; CDR3: CASSPWEDYNEQFF
size: few; J: TRBJ1-6; V: TRBV28; CDR3: CASSFGHTLHF
size: few; J: TRBJ1-5; V: TRBV19; CDR3: CASSIGSVGQPQHF
size: once; J: TRBJ1-2; V: TRBV7-9; CDR3: CASSSRQFYGYTF
size: -; J: TRBJ1-1; V: TRBV20-1; CDR3: CSAEGRTEAFF
size: few; J: TRBJ1-1; V: TRBV5-4; CDR3: CASSQVTGNTEAFF
size: -; J: TRBJ2-1; V: TRBV6-6; CDR3: CASRPSQREKHNEQFF
size: -; J: TRBJ1-4; V: TRBV6-1; CDR3: CASREARLEKLFF
size: few; J: TRBJ2-1; V: TRBV18; CDR3: CASSPKGALGNEQFF
size: -; J: TRBJ2-1; V: TRBV7-2; CDR3: CASSLFLAGVREQFF
size: -; J: TRBJ1-5; V: TRBV6-1; CDR3: CAGGPGGNQPQHF
size: -; J: TRBJ1-6; V: TRBV30; CDR3: CAWSVFKVTPLHF
size: -; J: TRBJ1-1; V: TRBV7-9; CDR3: CASSPPRQGGNTEAFF
size: -; J: TRBJ2-7; V: TRBV28; CDR3: CASSLLGAGESYEQYF
size: -; J: TRBJ1-5; V: TRBV6-5; CDR3: CASSYSRRVNQPQHF
size: medium-sized; J: TRBJ2-2; V: TRBV7-9; CDR3: CASSLAGPSGELFF
size: -; J: TRBJ2-4; V: TRBV13; CDR3: CASSLGRMTQGGEGYF
size: -; J: TRBJ1-4; V: TRBV6-6; CDR3: CASSLGQVNEKLFF
size: -; J: TRBJ1-4; V: TRBV6-1; CDR3: CASSLGQGIREKLFF